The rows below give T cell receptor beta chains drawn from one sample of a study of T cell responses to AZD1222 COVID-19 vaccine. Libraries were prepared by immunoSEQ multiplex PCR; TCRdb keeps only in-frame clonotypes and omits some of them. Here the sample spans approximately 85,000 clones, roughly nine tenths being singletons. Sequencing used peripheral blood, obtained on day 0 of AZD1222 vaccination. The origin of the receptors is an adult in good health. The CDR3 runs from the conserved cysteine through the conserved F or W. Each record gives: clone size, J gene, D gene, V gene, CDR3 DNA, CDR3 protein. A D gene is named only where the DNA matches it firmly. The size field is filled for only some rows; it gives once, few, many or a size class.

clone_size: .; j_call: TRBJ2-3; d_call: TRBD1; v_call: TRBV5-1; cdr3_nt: TGCGCCAGCAGCTCGGACAGGGGGCAGGCAGATACGCAGTATTTT; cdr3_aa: CASSSDRGQADTQYF
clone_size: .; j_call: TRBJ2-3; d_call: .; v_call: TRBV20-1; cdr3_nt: TGCAGTGCTAGAGGGGGAAATACGCAGTATTTT; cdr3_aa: CSARGGNTQYF
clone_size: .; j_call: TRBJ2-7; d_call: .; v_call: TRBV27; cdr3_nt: TGTGCCAGCAAGGGCGCCAGAGACGCCTACGAGCAGTACTTC; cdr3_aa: CASKGARDAYEQYF
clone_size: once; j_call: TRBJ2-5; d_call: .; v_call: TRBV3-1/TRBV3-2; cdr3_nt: TGTGCCAGCAGCCCCAAGAGATTCTGGGGTCGGGGCGGAGAGACCCAGTACTTC; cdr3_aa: CASSPKRFWGRGGETQYF
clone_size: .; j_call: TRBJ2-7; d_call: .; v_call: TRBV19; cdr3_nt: TGTGCCAGTAGTTCTTCGACGGCATCCTACGAGCAGTACTTC; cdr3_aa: CASSSSTASYEQYF
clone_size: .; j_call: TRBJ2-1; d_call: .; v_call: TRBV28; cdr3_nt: TGTGCGAGCCGGGGCACGACGAACAACAATGAGCAGTTCTTC; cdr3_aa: CASRGTTNNNEQFF
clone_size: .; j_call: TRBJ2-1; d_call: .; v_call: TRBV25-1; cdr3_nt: TGTGCCAGCAGCCGTGGACCGACCCAAGCATCCAATGAGCAGTTCTTC; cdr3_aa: CASSRGPTQASNEQFF
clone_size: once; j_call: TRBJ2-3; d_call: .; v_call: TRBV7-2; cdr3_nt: TGTGCCAGCAGCTTAGCGCAGAAGGGCGATACGCAGTATTTT; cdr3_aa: CASSLAQKGDTQYF
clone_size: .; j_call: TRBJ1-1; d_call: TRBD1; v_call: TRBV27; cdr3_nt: TGTGCCAGCAGGGACAGGGCTCGAAGCACTGAAGCTTTCTTT; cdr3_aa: CASRDRARSTEAFF
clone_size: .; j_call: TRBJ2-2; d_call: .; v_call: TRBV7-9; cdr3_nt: TGTGCCACCGAAGGGGGGCCCGGGGAGCTGTTTTTT; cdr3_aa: CATEGGPGELFF
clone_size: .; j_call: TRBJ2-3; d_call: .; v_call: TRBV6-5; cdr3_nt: TGTGCCAGCAGTTACTCGATGCCAGCAACAGATACGCAGTATTTT; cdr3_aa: CASSYSMPATDTQYF
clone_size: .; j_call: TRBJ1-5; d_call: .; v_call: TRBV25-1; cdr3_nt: TGTGCCAGCAGTGGCGAAAGGCTTAGCAATCAGCCCCAGCATTTT; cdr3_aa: CASSGERLSNQPQHF
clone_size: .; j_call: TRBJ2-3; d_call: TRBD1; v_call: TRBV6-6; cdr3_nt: TGTGCCAGCAGTCCCGGGACAGAGGCAGATACGCAGTATTTT; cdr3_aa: CASSPGTEADTQYF
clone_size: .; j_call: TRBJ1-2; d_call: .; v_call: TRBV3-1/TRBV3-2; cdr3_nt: TGTGCCAGCAGCCCCAAGGCCAGGCATGGCTACACCTTC; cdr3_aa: CASSPKARHGYTF
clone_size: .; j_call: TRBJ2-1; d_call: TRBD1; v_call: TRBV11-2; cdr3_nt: TGTGCCAGCAAGAGACAGGGGGGGAGCTCCTACAATGAGCAGTTCTTC; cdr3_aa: CASKRQGGSSYNEQFF
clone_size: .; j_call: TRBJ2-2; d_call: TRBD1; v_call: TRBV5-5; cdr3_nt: TGTGCCAGCAGCTGGCAGGGGGTAGAGGGCGGGGAGCTGTTTTTT; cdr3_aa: CASSWQGVEGGELFF
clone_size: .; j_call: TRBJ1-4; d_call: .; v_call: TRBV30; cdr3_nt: TGTGCCTGGAGTGTACGCGGAGACACCTCAACTAATGAAAAACTGTTTTTT; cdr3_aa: CAWSVRGDTSTNEKLFF
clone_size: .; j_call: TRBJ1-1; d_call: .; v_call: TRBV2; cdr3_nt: TGTGCCAGCAGAGGACAGTCGGGGGGCACTGAAGCTTTCTTT; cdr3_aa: CASRGQSGGTEAFF
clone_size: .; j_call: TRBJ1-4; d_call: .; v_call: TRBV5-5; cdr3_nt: TGTGCCAGCAGCCCCAAATGGGACCTAAATGAAAAACTGTTTTTT; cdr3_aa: CASSPKWDLNEKLFF
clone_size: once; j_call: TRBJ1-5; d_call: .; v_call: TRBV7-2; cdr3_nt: TGTGCCAGCAGCTATAGCGGGGGAAGTCAGCCCCAGCATTTT; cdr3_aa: CASSYSGGSQPQHF
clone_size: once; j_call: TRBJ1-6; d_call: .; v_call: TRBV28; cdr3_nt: TGTGCCAGCAGTTTAGTGACGTTCCCGAGCTCCTATAATTCACCCCTCCACTTT; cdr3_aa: CASSLVTFPSSYNSPLHF
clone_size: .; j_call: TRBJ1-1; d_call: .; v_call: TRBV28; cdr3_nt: TGTGCCAGCAGTTTACTGGGCCAGGGCACTGAAGCTTTCTTT; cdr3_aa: CASSLLGQGTEAFF
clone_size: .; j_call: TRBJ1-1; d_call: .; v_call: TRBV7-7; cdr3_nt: TGTGCTAGCAGCTATAGAGTGAACACTGAAGCTTTCTTT; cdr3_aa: CASSYRVNTEAFF
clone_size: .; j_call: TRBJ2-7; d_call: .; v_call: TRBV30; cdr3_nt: TGTGCCTGGAGCGCGGACAGAGACGAGCAGTACTTC; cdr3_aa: CAWSADRDEQYF
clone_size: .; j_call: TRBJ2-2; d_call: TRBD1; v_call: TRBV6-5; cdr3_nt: TGTGCCACTGAGACAGGGGGCTTTAGGGAGCTGTTTTTT; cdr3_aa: CATETGGFRELFF
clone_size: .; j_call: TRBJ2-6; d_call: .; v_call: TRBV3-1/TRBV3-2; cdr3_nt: TGTGCCAGCAGCCAACGTCATACCTACTCTGGGGCCAACGTCCTGACTTTC; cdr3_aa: CASSQRHTYSGANVLTF
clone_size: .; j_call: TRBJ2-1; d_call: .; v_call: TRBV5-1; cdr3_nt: TGCGCCAGCAGGGCTACCGGGAGCTCCTACAATGAGCAGTTCTTC; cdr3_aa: CASRATGSSYNEQFF
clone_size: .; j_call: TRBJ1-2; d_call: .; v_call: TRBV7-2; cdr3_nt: TGTGCCAGCAGCTTAGCGTCGGGAGCCTTATCCTATGGCTACACCTTC; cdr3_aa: CASSLASGALSYGYTF
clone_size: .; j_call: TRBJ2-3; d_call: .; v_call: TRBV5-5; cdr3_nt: TGTGCCAGCAGCTTGGACAGAAACACAGATACGCAGTATTTT; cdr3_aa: CASSLDRNTDTQYF
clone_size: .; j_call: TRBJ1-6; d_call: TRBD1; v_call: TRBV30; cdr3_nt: TGTGCCTGGAGTTTCCGGGACACAGGGGGTTCACCCCTCCACTTT; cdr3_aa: CAWSFRDTGGSPLHF
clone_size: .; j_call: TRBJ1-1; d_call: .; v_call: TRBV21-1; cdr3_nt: TGTGCCAGCAGCAAATCGGTCCGGCAGGGTACTGAAGCTTTCTTT; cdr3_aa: CASSKSVRQGTEAFF
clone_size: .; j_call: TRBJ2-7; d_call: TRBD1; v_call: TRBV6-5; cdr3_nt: TGTGCCAGCAGCAAGAGACAGGGCATGTCCTACGAGCAGTACTTC; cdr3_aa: CASSKRQGMSYEQYF
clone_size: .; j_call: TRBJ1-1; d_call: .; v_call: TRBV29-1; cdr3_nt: TGCAGCGTTGGTCAGGGTTTGACATTCACTGAAGCTTTCTTT; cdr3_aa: CSVGQGLTFTEAFF
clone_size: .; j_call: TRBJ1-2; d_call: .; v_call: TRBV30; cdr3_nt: TGTGCCTGGAAAGGACTTAACTATGGCTACACCTTC; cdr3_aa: CAWKGLNYGYTF
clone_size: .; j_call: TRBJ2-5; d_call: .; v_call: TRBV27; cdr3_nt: TGTGCCAGCAGTTTCCCTAAAGAGACCCAGTACTTC; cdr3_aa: CASSFPKETQYF
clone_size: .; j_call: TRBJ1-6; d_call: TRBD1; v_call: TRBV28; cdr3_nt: TGTGCCAGTGACAGGGGAAATTCACCCCTCCACTTT; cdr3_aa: CASDRGNSPLHF
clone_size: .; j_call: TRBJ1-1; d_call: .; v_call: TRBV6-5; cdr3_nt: TGTGCCAGCAGCCAGGCGCCGAACACTGAAGCTTTCTTT; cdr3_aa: CASSQAPNTEAFF
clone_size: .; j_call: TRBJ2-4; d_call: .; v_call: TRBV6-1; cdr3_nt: TGTGCCAGCAGTGAACCCAAGGGGAATTTAGCCAAAAACATTCAGTACTTC; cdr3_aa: CASSEPKGNLAKNIQYF
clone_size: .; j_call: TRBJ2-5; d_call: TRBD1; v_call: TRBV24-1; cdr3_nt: TGTGCCACCGGGACAGGGGGCCGGGAGACCCAGTACTTC; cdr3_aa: CATGTGGRETQYF
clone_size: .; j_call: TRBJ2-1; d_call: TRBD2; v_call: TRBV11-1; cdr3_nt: TGTGCCAGCAGCTCCCCCAGGACTAGCGGTTACAATGAGCAGTTCTTC; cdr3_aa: CASSSPRTSGYNEQFF
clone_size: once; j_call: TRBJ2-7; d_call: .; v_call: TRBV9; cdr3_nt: TGTGCCAGCAGCACTCAACCGACGGATACCTACGAGCAGTACTTC; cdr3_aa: CASSTQPTDTYEQYF
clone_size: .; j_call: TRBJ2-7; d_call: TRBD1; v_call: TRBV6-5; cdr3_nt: TGTGCCAGCGTGCGGGACAGGGTATCCTACGAGCAGTACTTC; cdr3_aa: CASVRDRVSYEQYF
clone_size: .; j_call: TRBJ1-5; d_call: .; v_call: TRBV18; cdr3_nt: TGTGCCAGCTCACCATCTACGGTGGATCAGCCCCAGCATTTT; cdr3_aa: CASSPSTVDQPQHF
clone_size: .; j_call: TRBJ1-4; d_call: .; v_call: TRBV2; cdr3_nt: TGTGCCAGTCTAGGCACTAATGAAAAACTGTTTTTT; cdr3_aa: CASLGTNEKLFF
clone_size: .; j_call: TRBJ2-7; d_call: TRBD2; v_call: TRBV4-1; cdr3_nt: TGCGCCAGCAGCCAGTTACTAGCGGTCTCCTACGAGCAGTACTTC; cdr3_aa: CASSQLLAVSYEQYF
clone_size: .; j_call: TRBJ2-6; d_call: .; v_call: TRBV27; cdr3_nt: TGTGCCAGCAGTTTAAGAAGGGCAGGGTTAGTTGGCTCTGGGGCCAACGTCCTGACTTTC; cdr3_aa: CASSLRRAGLVGSGANVLTF
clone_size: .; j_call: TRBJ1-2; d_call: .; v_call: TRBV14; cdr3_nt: TGTGCCAGCAGCCAAGTAAATGGCTATGGCTACACCTTC; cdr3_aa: CASSQVNGYGYTF
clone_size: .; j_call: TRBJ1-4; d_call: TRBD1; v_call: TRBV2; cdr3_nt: TGTGCCAGCAGTGGACAGGGGGAAAAACTGTTTTTT; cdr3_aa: CASSGQGEKLFF
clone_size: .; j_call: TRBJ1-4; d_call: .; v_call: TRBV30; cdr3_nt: TGTGCCTGGAGTCTCGGGGCGGAAAAACTGTTTTTT; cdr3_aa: CAWSLGAEKLFF
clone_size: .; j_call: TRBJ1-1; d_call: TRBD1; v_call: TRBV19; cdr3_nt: TGTGCCAGTAGTGTCATTGGGACAGGGAAGGAAGCTTTCTTT; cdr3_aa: CASSVIGTGKEAFF
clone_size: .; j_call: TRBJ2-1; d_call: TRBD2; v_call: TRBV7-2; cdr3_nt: TGTGCCAGCAGCTCGGTACTACTAGCGGGAGTGGGGGGTTACAATGAGCAGTTCTTC; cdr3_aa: CASSSVLLAGVGGYNEQFF
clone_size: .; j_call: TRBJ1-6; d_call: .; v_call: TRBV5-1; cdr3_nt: TGCGCCAGCAGCTTGGAGTGGGGGAATTCACCCCTCCACTTT; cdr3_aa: CASSLEWGNSPLHF
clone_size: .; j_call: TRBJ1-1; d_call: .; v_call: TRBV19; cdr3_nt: TGTGCCAGTAGTCCTCCGGGGGCGCGGGCTGAAGCTTTCTTT; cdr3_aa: CASSPPGARAEAFF